This TCR beta chain was identified during a study of siplizumab effects on memory and regulatory T cells. Study-wide results and limits: Among alloreactive clones, only a minor fraction mapped to unstimulated subsets. A significant reduction in alloreactive sequences traceable to unstimulated CD4+ memory cells was produced by siplizumab.

Each sample contributed roughly 100,000 TCR templates to the assay. Only in-frame clones appear in the TCRdb table, and some are missing; sequencing was by immunoSEQ multiplex PCR. Of approximately 100,000 clones in the sample, 75% to 95% were seen once. On this clone: Antigen unknown.

The CDR3 totals 17 residues. V dropped 0 bases and J dropped 1 base, with 15 bases sitting between them. Germline loops: CDR1 LGHNT, CDR2 FRNRAP. The chain employs TRBV12-5 and TRBJ1-1, with a tentative D call TRBD1 (6 bases). The origin of this receptor is a human donor in good health. Some clones in this sample may be carry-over from other donors' samples. The specimen was CD4+ T cells sorted from blood. Here the CDR3 reads CASGLVTGDRSNTEAFF. Here the CDR3 DNA reads TGTGCTAGTGGTTTGGTAACCGGTGACAGGTCGAACACTGAAGCTTTCTTT.